The 9 T cell receptor beta chains reported below all come from one sample, sequenced in a study of T cells in Graves' hyperthyroidism and ophthalmopathy. Amplification targeted TCR beta CDR3 regions from RNA transcripts. The HTBI primer set served for first-round RT-PCR of the TCR CDR3. TCRdb fed the multiplex PCR reads into MiXCR, producing one record per CDR3 protein. The repertoire holds 350,000 or so distinct CDR3 sequences, with about a sixth as singletons. The material sequenced was blood. These receptors were taken from a woman aged 40 to 50 with Graves' ophthalmopathy.

Ten or more counts support this clonotype. This sequence joins TRBV20-1 and TRBJ2-5; no clear D gene. The V end lost 4 bases, the J end lost 4 bases, and 13 bases lay between the germline ends. Germline CDR1 reads DFQATT; CDR2 reads SNEGSKA (reference sequence). CDR3 length: 13 amino acids. CDR3 bases: TGCAGTGCTAACGGGCCCTTGGGAGAGACCCAGTACTTC. It codes for CSANGPLGETQYF.

This clonotype was observed many times. The chain uses TRBV28 and TRBJ2-7; 9 bases line up with TRBD2. The CDR3 spans 14 residues. Germline V gene lookup returns CDR1 MDHEN and CDR2 SYDVKM. V trimming: 2 bases; J trimming: 5 bases; junction bases outside the gene matches: 4. CDR3 region: CASSLALAGNEQYF. In DNA, the CDR3 is TGTGCCAGCAGTTTAGCCCTAGCGGGAAACGAGCAGTACTTC.

This clonotype was counted many times. In nucleotides, the CDR3 is TGTGCCAGCAGCGTAAAACGGGGGGAGGTTAATAGGGAGACCCAGTACTTC. It is translated as CASSVKRGEVNRETQYF. The chain employs TRBV7-8 and TRBJ2-5; 7 bases align to TRBD2. This CDR3 is built from 17 residues. Germline assignment: CDR1 SGHVS and CDR2 FQNEAQ. With 5 bases clipped from V and 5 bases from J, the junction kept 17 bases outside the gene matches.

The table lists this clonotype with many counts. This chain links TRBV12-3 or TRBV12-4 with TRBJ2-7, with D possibly being TRBD2 (7 bases). Trimming stripped 6 bases from V and 10 bases from J, with 16 bases between. CDR3 size: 12 residues. This chain's CDR3 is CASSSGGLVQYF. The CDR3 DNA sequence: TGTGCCAGCAGCTCCGGGGGGCTCGTCCAGTACTTC.

This clonotype was seen many times. For the CDR3, the DNA is TGTGCCAGCCGTCCCGGGACTAGCGGGGGGGAGACCCAGTACTTC. Translated, it gives CASRPGTSGGETQYF. The chain carries TRBV6-1 and TRBJ2-5, with 15 bases fitting TRBD2. The V segment lost 8 bases and the J segment 5 bases; nucleotides outside the gene matches: 6. Germline CDR1 MNHNS, CDR2 SASEGT. The CDR3 covers 15 residues.

The V and J genes are TRBV9 and TRBJ2-7; no firm D call. The germline gives CDR1 SGDLS, CDR2 YYNGEE. Trimming pared 4 bases from V and 2 bases from J, leaving 13 bases between. The CDR3 spans 14 residues. Here the CDR3 DNA reads TGTGCCAGCAGCTCGATTCTTAGACCCTACGAGCAGTACTTC. This codes for CASSSILRPYEQYF.

This clonotype was recorded many times. This chain joins TRBV27 and TRBJ2-1, with D maybe TRBD2 (5 bases). Trimming took 7 bases from V and 5 from J, leaving 9 bases between them. The CDR3 is made up of 12 amino acids. Germline V gene lookup returns CDR1 MNHEY and CDR2 SMNVEV (reference sequence). CDR3 nucleotides: TGTGCCAGCACGGCCGGGAACAATGAGCAGTTCTTC. It specifies CASTAGNNEQFF.

This clonotype has at least ten counts. The V call is TRBV6-5, the J call TRBJ2-7; maybe TRBD1 (6 bases). Germline-derived CDR1 and CDR2 are MNHEY and SVGAGI. The CDR3 covers 15 residues. Between the trimmed V and J ends, which lost 2 bases and 3 bases, there was a span of 14 bases. The CDR3 region has the DNA TGTGCCAGCAGTTACGCGGACAGAGGGAACTACGAGCAGTACTTC. Protein sequence: CASSYADRGNYEQYF.

To note about this clonotype: Sequence at one end of the junction differs from germline and may be a read error. The rearrangement joins TRBV7-8 to TRBJ2-1; D assignment may be TRBD1 or TRBD2 (5 bases each). The germline V gene has CDR1 SGHVS and CDR2 FQNEAQ. This CDR3 has 15 amino acids. CDR3 residues: CASSLVPGRGDEQIF. CDR3 in DNA: TGTGCCAGCAGCTTGGTCCCGGGACGGGGCGATGAGCAGATCTTC.